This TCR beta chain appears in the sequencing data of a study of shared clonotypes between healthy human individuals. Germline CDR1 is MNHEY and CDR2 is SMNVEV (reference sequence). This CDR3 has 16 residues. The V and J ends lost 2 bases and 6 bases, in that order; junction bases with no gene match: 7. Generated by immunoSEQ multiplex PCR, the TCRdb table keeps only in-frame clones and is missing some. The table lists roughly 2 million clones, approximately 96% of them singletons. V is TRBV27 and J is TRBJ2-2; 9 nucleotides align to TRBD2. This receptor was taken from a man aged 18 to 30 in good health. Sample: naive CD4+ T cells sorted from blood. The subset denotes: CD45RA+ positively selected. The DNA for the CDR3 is TGTGCCAGCAGTTTAGGTCTAGCGGGAAATTCCGGGGAGCTGTTTTTT. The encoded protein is CASSLGLAGNSGELFF.